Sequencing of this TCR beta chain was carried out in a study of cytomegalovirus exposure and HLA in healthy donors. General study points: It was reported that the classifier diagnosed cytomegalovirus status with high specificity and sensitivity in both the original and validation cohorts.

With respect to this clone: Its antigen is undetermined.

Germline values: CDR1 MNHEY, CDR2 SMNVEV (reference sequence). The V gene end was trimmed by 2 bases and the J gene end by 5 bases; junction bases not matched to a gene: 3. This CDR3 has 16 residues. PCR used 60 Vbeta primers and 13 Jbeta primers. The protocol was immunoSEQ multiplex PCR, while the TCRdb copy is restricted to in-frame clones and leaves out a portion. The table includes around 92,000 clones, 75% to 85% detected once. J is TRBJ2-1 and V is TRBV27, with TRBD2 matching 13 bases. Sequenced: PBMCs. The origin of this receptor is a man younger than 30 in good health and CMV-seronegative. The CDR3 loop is CASSLSGLAGDNEQFF. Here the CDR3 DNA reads TGTGCCAGCAGTTTAAGCGGACTAGCGGGGGACAATGAGCAGTTCTTC.